The 9 T cell receptor beta chains given below trace back to one sample, sequenced in a study of human T cells and chemical hapten exposure (dated by TCRdb to about 2021). Library creation used RACE. Sequencing was performed on a NextSeq 500. The public reads were run again by TCRdb, first through fastp at Q25 and then through MiXCR, and only productive beta chains were kept. Rows merge per CDR3 protein into single entries with the most common DNA and genes. Here the sample has roughly 150,000 distinct CDR3 sequences; about 11% occur a single time. 1.3% to 1.5% of the sample is in the top ten clones. The label giving this sample's time point can be read as: patch test 2, 6 weeks after DPC sensitization. Taken with the paper, the label for treatment or condition translates to: therapeutic diphenylcyclopropenone sensitization with weekly scalp DPC. Source: whole blood, taken in connection with sensitization to the hapten diphenylcyclopropenone (DPC). These receptors were obtained from a woman aged 45-65 years with alopecia areata. Some clones in this sample may be carry-over from other donors' samples.

V and J are TRBV21-1 and TRBJ2-7; the table assigns TRBD2, which was not confirmed against the DNA. TRBV21-1 is classified as a pseudogene. The CDR3 sequence is 18 residues long. In nucleotides, the CDR3 is TGTGCCAGCAGCAAAACAGGTAGACTAGCGGGGGGCTCCTACGAGCAGTACTTC. It codes for CASSKTGRLAGGSYEQYF.

CDR3 amino acids: CASSIGTSGYNEQFF. CDR3 nucleotide sequence: TGTGCCAGCAGCATCGGGACTAGCGGATACAATGAGCAGTTCTTC. This chain uses TRBV7-9 with TRBJ2-1; 11 nucleotides line up with TRBD2. CDR1 and CDR2 (germline): SEHNR, FQNEAQ (reference sequence). The CDR3 sequence is 15 residues long. The J segment lost 4 bases and the V segment lost 5 bases, leaving 4 bases of the junction unmatched.

This clonotype was counted once. A much larger clone lies a single base off, so this may be a read error. The chain carries TRBV7-3 and TRBJ2-3; no clear D gene. The V end lost 0 bases, the J end lost 7 bases, and 20 bases lay between the germline ends. CDR1 is SGHTA and CDR2 is FQGTGA in the germline V gene. The CDR3 is 17 residues long. CDR3 DNA sequence: TGTGCCAGCAGCTTAACCGGTCTTCTGGGCCGATGGAATACGCAGTATTTT. Translation: CASSLTGLLGRWNTQYF.

Only a few counts were recorded for this clonotype. The chain couples TRBV10-2 to TRBJ2-7, with D possibly TRBD2 on 5 matching bases. With 3 bases removed from V and 1 base from J, the gap between germline ends came to 10 bases. This CDR3 has 14 amino acids. From germline, CDR1 is WSHSY and CDR2 SAAADI. This CDR3 is CASSDPSGSYEQYF. CDR3 DNA: TGCGCCAGCAGTGACCCCAGCGGATCCTACGAGCAGTACTTC.

Ten or more counts support this clonotype. This chain uses TRBV28 with TRBJ2-1; 7 bases align to TRBD2. Losses at the gene ends were 7 bases for V and 4 bases for J; bases not matched to a gene: 10. This CDR3 has 15 residues. Germline CDR1 is MDHEN and CDR2 is SYDVKM. Here the CDR3 DNA reads TGTGCCAGCACCTTTACCGGGGGGTTTTACAATGAGCAGTTCTTC. Amino acids: CASTFTGGFYNEQFF.

This clonotype was recorded a few times. The chain is built from TRBV3-1 and TRBJ1-2; D is ambiguous. The V gene lost 1 base and the J gene lost 0 bases, with 0 bases spanning the gap. The CDR3 length is 12 residues. The germline V gene has CDR1 LGHDT and CDR2 YNNKEL (reference sequence). CDR3 DNA: TGTGCCAGCAGCCAAGCTAACTATGGCTACACCTTC. This codes for CASSQANYGYTF.

Concerning this clonotype itself: A much larger clone differs by one base, so this may be a read error. V and J are TRBV5-1 and TRBJ2-5; TRBD1 agrees at 11 bases. The ends lost 0 bases at V and 4 bases at J; junction bases unmatched: 17. There are 20 residues in the CDR3. Germline V gene lookup returns CDR1 SGHRS and CDR2 YFSETQ. The CDR3 spells CASSLGLRRSTGQGGETQYF. The CDR3 region has the DNA TGCGCCAGCAGCTTGGGCCTGAGGCGCTCGACGGGACAGGGGGGAGAGACCCAGTACTTC. The whole variable domain, remainder taken from reference TRBV5-1 and TRBJ2-5, is KAGVTQTPRYLIKTRGQQVTLSCSPISGHRSVSWYQQTPGQGLQFLFEYFSETQRNKGNFPGRFSGRQFSNSRSEMNVSTLELGDSALYLCASSLGLRRSTGQGGETQYFGPGTRLLVL.

This clonotype was picked up a small number of times. The gene calls are TRBV5-1 and TRBJ2-7, with 9 bases aligning to TRBD2. Germline V gives CDR1 SGHRS, CDR2 YFSETQ. There are 15 residues in the CDR3. Trimming at V came to 0 bases and at J to 3 bases, leaving 4 bases not matched to a gene. Here the CDR3 reads CASSLVSGSYYEQYF. The CDR3 nucleotides read TGCGCCAGCAGCTTGGTTAGCGGGAGTTACTACGAGCAGTACTTC.

J is TRBJ2-7 and V is TRBV7-9; D gene uncertain. Deletions cut 6 bases from V and 5 bases from J, with 5 bases between. This CDR3 has 10 residues. Germline assignment: CDR1 SEHNR and CDR2 FQNEAQ (reference sequence). CDR3 region: CASSTHEQYF. The CDR3 DNA reads as TGTGCCAGCAGTACGCACGAGCAGTACTTC.